This record looks at one T cell receptor beta chain sequence and its context. Its matching antigen is unknown. These data are taken from a study of shared clonotypes between healthy human individuals. Study findings and constraints: Larger estimated richness was generally recorded for naive subsets relative to memory subsets.

The assay used deep level. Profiled with immunoSEQ multiplex PCR; TCRdb holds only in-frame clones, not every one. Altogether about 2 million clones are present, about 95% being singletons, with the ten largest covering more than 0.9%. The CDR3 length is 13 residues. V lost 3 bases and J lost 3, with 8 bases in between. Germline V gene lookup returns CDR1 MDHEN and CDR2 SYDVKM. Terminally differentiated effector memory CD45RA+ cells were left out of the naive CD8 fraction, which was CD45RO-negative and positively selected for CCR7. The sequenced sample consisted of naive CD8+ T cells sorted from blood. The rearrangement uses TRBV28 and TRBJ2-5; D is unclear. The clonotype originates from a man aged 18 to 35 in good health. The CDR3 DNA is TGTGCCAGCAGTTTGTTGGCAAAAGAGACCCAGTACTTC. It codes for CASSLLAKETQYF.